This T cell receptor beta chain appears in the sequencing data of a study of T cells after somatic rescue of genetic block (TCRdb year 2020). Broadly, across the study: The study assessed how robust, over the long term, a T-cell system was when the system had developed through somatic rescue of a genetic block in T-cell development.

CDR1 and CDR2 were assigned from the germline V gene as SGHRS and YFSETQ. V is reduced by 0 bases and J by 6 bases, leaving a spacing of 6 bases between them. The CDR3 measures 13 amino acids from cysteine to phenylalanine. Just the 39-base CDR3 DNA is kept, in frame starting at base 1. Receptor libraries were prepared by the immunoSEQ multiplex PCR assay. TCRdb limited this immuneACCESS table to in-frame rearrangements with V and J called. A share of clones is missing; checked studies link under half to unresolved V genes, and the rest is unexplained. The sample has roughly 15,000 clones on record, about 70% of them singletons. The ten biggest clones cover over 12% of the sample. Worth noting for this clone: This clone's antigen is unknown. Base-call qualities are not available, and no considerably larger clone is one nucleotide away.

The sequenced sample consisted of peripheral blood mononuclear cells (PBMCs). The TCR sequence derives from a boy between 5 and 17 years old. Recombination connected TRBV5-1 to TRBJ2-2; no D gene is confidently identified. The CDR3 reads CASSLASAGELFF. The DNA sequence reads TGCGCCAGCAGCTTGGCCTCGGCCGGGGAGCTGTTTTTT.